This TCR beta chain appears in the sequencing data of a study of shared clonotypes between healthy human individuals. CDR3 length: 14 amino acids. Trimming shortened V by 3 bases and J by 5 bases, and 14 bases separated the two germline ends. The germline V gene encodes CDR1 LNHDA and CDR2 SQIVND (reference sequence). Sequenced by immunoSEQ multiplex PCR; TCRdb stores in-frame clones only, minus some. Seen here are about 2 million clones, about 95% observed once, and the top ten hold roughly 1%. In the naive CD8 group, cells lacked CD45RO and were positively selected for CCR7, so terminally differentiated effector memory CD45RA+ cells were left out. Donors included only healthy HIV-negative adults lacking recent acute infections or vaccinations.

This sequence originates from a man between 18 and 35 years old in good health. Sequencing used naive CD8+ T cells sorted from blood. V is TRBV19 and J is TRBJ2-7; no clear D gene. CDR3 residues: CASSMLEGNHEQYF. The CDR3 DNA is TGTGCCAGTAGTATGTTGGAAGGGAACCACGAGCAGTACTTC.